This TCR beta chain stems from a study of blood T cell repertoires in COVID-19. Overall study: In each case, the material was cDNA or gDNA derived from T cells, B-cell-depleted T cells, or PBMCs.

Residents of about two dozen US areas, aged 18 to 89 years, made up the participants. Germline assignment: CDR1 LNHDA and CDR2 SQIVND (reference sequence). Trimming stripped 3 bases from V and 4 bases from J, with 12 bases between. The CDR3 consists of 14 residues. Methods used by the authors: Reference gene primer amplification in the assay estimated nucleated cell counts. Sequencing used immunoSEQ multiplex PCR; TCRdb keeps in-frame clones, though not all of them. V and J calls and clone size come straight from that table; D and trimming were deduced from the DNA. The sample lists fewer than 450,000 clones; more than 75% were seen once.

The sample taken for sequencing was PBMCs or T cells enriched from blood (not recorded which). This chain uses TRBV19 with TRBJ1-1; unclear D gene. This clonotype was obtained from a woman aged 25 to 39 who had recovered from COVID-19. CDR3 sequence (DNA): TGTGCCAGTAGTATGGGTGTGCCGGGCACTGAAGCTTTCTTT. It encodes CASSMGVPGTEAFF.